This T cell receptor (beta chain) was sequenced for a study of neurological immune-mediated disorders. Study findings and constraints: Private repertoires in all groups were suggested by the finding that expanded clones across subjects shared no CDR3 amino acid sequences.

About 1 million sorted CD4+ or CD8+ T cells made each library. Whenever a sequencing run was performed, it yielded over 190 million TCR-beta sequences from 15-18 subjects. TCRdb analysed the 5' RACE reads with MiXCR anew, one entry per CDR3 protein. Here the sample spans 15,000 to 20,000 distinct CDR3 sequences, around 11% being singletons. In its sample, this clonotype was seen many times. Its antigen is still unknown. Germline CDR1 and CDR2: DFQATT and SNEGSKA (reference sequence). The CDR3 covers 15 residues. The ends were cut back, 4 bases at V and 3 bases at J, with 19 bases in the middle. The source material was CD8+ T cells from blood. This chain joins TRBV20-1 and TRBJ2-7, with a tentative D call TRBD2 (7 bases). This sequence was found in a woman aged 50 to 60 in good health. CDR3 nucleotides: TGCAGTGCTACTATAGTGCGGGGGCAGAGCTACGAGCAGTACTTC. Residues: CSATIVRGQSYEQYF.